A single TCR beta chain is shown here with its context. The data are from a study of T cells in narcolepsy. The data were produced by immunoSEQ multiplex PCR, yet TCRdb's version contains in-frame clones alone and is incomplete. The sample carries some 29,000 clones, approximately 87% recorded once. Unmatched junction bases numbered 12, after V lost 2 bases and J lost 0 bases. The CDR3 runs to 18 residues. Germline V gene data show CDR1 as SGHRS and CDR2 as YFSETQ. The sequencing sample was made of memory (CD45RA-) CD4+ T cells from blood. This sequence joins TRBV5-1 and TRBJ1-1; 8 bases match TRBD1. This receptor was taken from a human donor in good health. The CDR3 DNA reads as TGCGCCAGCAGCTTTTTGGGGCCGGGACAGGTGATGAACACTGAAGCTTTCTTT. This codes for CASSFLGPGQVMNTEAFF.